The 22 T cell receptor beta chains given below trace back to one sample, sequenced in a study of beta chain features in type 1 diabetes. Expressed TCRB transcripts were sequenced after all isolated RNA was converted to cDNA. Data came from immunoSEQ multiplex PCR; TCRdb stores just in-frame clones and leaves some out. The data contain some 220,000 clones, around 9.9% of them singletons. Sequenced input: central memory CD4+ T cells from blood. The origin of the receptors is a young man in good health.

This clone was seen a handful of times. The chain joins TRBV9 to TRBJ2-1; D may correspond to TRBD1 or TRBD2 (5 bases each). Deletions cut 4 bases from V and 0 bases from J, with 11 bases between. There are 15 residues in the CDR3. CDR1 and CDR2 from the germline V gene are SGDLS and YYNGEE. CDR3 amino acids: CASSPSGGSYNEQFF. CDR3 in DNA: TGTGCCAGCAGCCCCAGTGGGGGCTCCTACAATGAGCAGTTCTTC.

Ten or more counts support this clone. J is TRBJ2-7 and V is TRBV28, with unresolved D. This CDR3 comprises 13 residues. Deletions cut 7 bases from V and 6 bases from J, with 16 bases between. The germline CDR1 and CDR2 sequences are MDHEN and SYDVKM. CDR3 region: CASTYGSLVEQYF. The CDR3, as DNA: TGTGCCAGCACCTACGGATCTTTGGTCGAGCAGTACTTC.

J is TRBJ2-1 and V is TRBV2, with 9 bases identical to TRBD2. V gave up 8 bases and J gave up 9 bases; unmatched junction bases: 2. In germline, CDR1 is SNHLY, CDR2 FYNNEI. This CDR3 is built from 11 residues. The chain's CDR3 is CASLAGAEQFF. CDR3 nucleotide sequence: TGTGCCAGCTTAGCGGGAGCTGAGCAGTTCTTC.

This clone appeared many times. The chain employs TRBV19 and TRBJ2-1; 7 nucleotides align to TRBD1. CDR1 LNHDA and CDR2 SQIVND come from the germline V gene (reference sequence). This CDR3 region has 12 residues. V lost 4 bases and J lost 13; bases outside the gene matches: 7. The CDR3 loop reads CASSSLDRVQFF. CDR3 coding DNA: TGTGCCAGTAGTAGCTTAGACAGGGTCCAGTTCTTC.

This clone showed up many times. The chain employs TRBV27 and TRBJ2-5, with D unclear. V gave up 1 base and J gave up 1 base, with 4 bases separating them. Looked up from germline, CDR1 is MNHEY and CDR2 is SMNVEV (reference sequence). The CDR3 runs to 13 residues. The CDR3 sequence is CASSLWPQETQYF. The CDR3 coding sequence is TGTGCCAGCAGTTTATGGCCCCAAGAGACCCAGTACTTC.

This clone has just a few counts. The chain has TRBV11-3 and TRBJ2-5; tentatively, D is TRBD2 (5 bases). Germline lookup yields CDR1 SGHNT and CDR2 YENEEA. Between the trimmed V and J ends, which lost 5 bases and 4 bases, there was a span of 8 bases. CDR3 size: 12 residues. DNA of the CDR3: TGTGCCAGCAGCAGCGAGGGAGAGACCCAGTACTTC. Its translation is CASSSEGETQYF.

The rearrangement joins TRBV4-3 to TRBJ2-1; D gene uncertain. Germline-derived CDR1 and CDR2 are LGHNA and YSLEER. The CDR3 covers 13 residues. Deletions cut 4 bases from V and 9 bases from J, with 13 bases between. The CDR3 protein is CASSPLARSEQFF. The CDR3 nucleotides are TGCGCCAGCAGCCCGCTTGCTCGGAGTGAGCAGTTCTTC.

The chain combines TRBV29-1 with TRBJ1-5; TRBD1 might be the D (5 bases). The V gene lost 6 bases and the J gene lost 2 bases, with 14 bases spanning the gap. Germline loops: CDR1 SQVTM, CDR2 ANQGSEA. The CDR3 has 14 amino acids. The CDR3 DNA follows: TGCAGCGTCTCGGCAGGGATACGCAATCAGCCCCAGCATTTT. Translating it yields CSVSAGIRNQPQHF.

The chain couples TRBV30 to TRBJ2-7; 9 bases are shared with TRBD1. V was pared by 5 bases and J by 2 bases, with 19 bases of the junction left unmatched. The CDR3 runs 18 residues. Per the germline V gene, CDR1 is GTSNPN and CDR2 is SVGIG (reference sequence). This CDR3 reads CAWERAVQGAVNTYEQYF. CDR3 DNA: TGTGCCTGGGAACGGGCCGTACAGGGGGCGGTTAACACCTACGAGCAGTACTTC.

The chain employs TRBV27 and TRBJ2-1, with D unclear. In germline, CDR1 is MNHEY, CDR2 SMNVEV (reference sequence). The CDR3 is 16 residues long. Between the trimmed V and J ends, which lost 4 bases and 2 bases, there was a span of 15 bases. As DNA, the CDR3 is TGTGCCAGCAGTTCATGGGCCGGACGGACCTACAATGAGCAGTTCTTC. Protein sequence: CASSSWAGRTYNEQFF.

This clone was counted between two and nine times. The chain couples TRBV25-1 to TRBJ2-5, with D perhaps matching TRBD1 (5 bases). The end of the DNA fits TRBJ2-7 better, so the J call may be wrong. Germline CDR1 and CDR2: MGHDK and SYGVNS. This CDR3 is built from 14 residues. The CDR3 reads CASSDLPGNYEQYF. The CDR3 DNA reads TGTGCCAGCAGTGATCTTCCAGGGAATTACGAGCAGTACTTC.

V is TRBV27 and J is TRBJ1-5; 7 nucleotides line up with TRBD1. With 5 bases clipped from V and 5 bases from J, the junction kept 6 bases outside the gene matches. Germline V gene sequence: CDR1 MNHEY, CDR2 SMNVEV (reference sequence). CDR3 length: 14 residues. The chain's CDR3 is CASSGSRGYQPQHF. CDR3 bases: TGTGCCAGCAGTGGTAGCAGGGGGTATCAGCCCCAGCATTTT.

This rearrangement joins TRBV27 to TRBJ2-7; D perhaps matches TRBD2 (7 bases). Per germline, CDR1 MNHEY and CDR2 SMNVEV (reference sequence). Trimming took 6 bases from V and 6 from J, leaving 21 bases between them. The CDR3 spans 15 residues. DNA of the CDR3: TGTGCCAGCAGAGGGGGGCGGGAGAAGGTTACCGAGCAGTACTTC. Its protein is CASRGGREKVTEQYF.

Only a few counts were recorded for this clone. The CDR3 region has the DNA TGTGCCAGCAGCGTAGAAGGGACAGTGACTGAAGCTTTCTTT. It translates to CASSVEGTVTEAFF. The chain has TRBV7-9 and TRBJ1-1; 7 bases are shared with TRBD1. V was clipped by 5 bases and J by 5 bases; unmatched bases: 8. CDR3 size: 14 residues. Germline assignment: CDR1 SEHNR and CDR2 FQNEAQ (reference sequence).

The V gene is TRBV7-8, the J gene TRBJ2-1; D possibly corresponds to TRBD2 (6 bases). This CDR3 has 15 amino acids. V was clipped by 5 bases and J by 4 bases, with 15 bases between them. Germline CDR1 and CDR2: SGHVS and FQNEAQ. CDR3 sequence: CASSTLADYYNEQFF. DNA of the CDR3: TGTGCCAGCAGCACATTAGCGGACTATTACAATGAGCAGTTCTTC.

The chain couples TRBV18 to TRBJ2-3; the D gene is possibly TRBD2 (5 bases). The V gene's germline CDR1 is KGHSH and CDR2 LQKENI. V dropped 2 bases and J dropped 2 bases, with 23 bases sitting between them. This CDR3 is built from 19 residues. In DNA form, the CDR3 reads TGTGCCAGCTCACCAGGGCTAGCCGACAACCCATCTTACACAGATACGCAGTATTTT. This sequence encodes CASSPGLADNPSYTDTQYF. The variable domain in full, with the rest retrieved from reference TRBV18 and TRBJ2-3, is NAGVMQNPRHLVRRRGQEARLRCSPMKGHSHVYWYRQLPEEGLKFMVYLQKENIIDESGMPKERFSAEFPKEGPSILRIQQVVRGDSAAYFCASSPGLADNPSYTDTQYFGPGTRLTVL.

The chain couples TRBV30 to TRBJ1-6; D remains unclear. Germline CDR1 GTSNPN, CDR2 SVGIG (reference sequence). Trimming took off 5 bases at V and 7 bases at J, with 9 bases between the two ends. This CDR3 comprises 12 residues. CDR3 DNA sequence: TGTGCCTGGGCCCGCTTGAATTCACCCCTCCACTTT. Residues: CAWARLNSPLHF. Filled out from reference TRBV30 and TRBJ1-6, the complete variable domain reads SQTIHQWPATLVQPVGSPLSLECTVEGTSNPNLYWYRQAAGRGLQLLFYSVGIGQISSEVPQNLSASRPQDRQFILSSKKLLLSDSGFYLCAWARLNSPLHFGNGTRLTVT.

The chain uses TRBV29-1 and TRBJ1-3; TRBD1 might be the D (5 bases). This CDR3 is 15 amino acids long. V shed 5 bases and J shed 2 bases, with 16 bases lying between them. Germline CDR1 reads SQVTM; CDR2 reads ANQGSEA. CDR3 amino acids: CSVYLAQGPGNTIYF. In DNA, the CDR3 is TGCAGCGTTTATCTGGCGCAGGGTCCTGGAAACACCATATATTTT. Looking up the rest from reference TRBV29-1 and TRBJ1-3 gives the full variable domain: SAVISQKPSRDICQRGTSLTIQCQVDSQVTMMFWYRQQPGQSLTLIATANQGSEATYESGFVIDKFPISRPNLTFSTLTVSNMSPEDSSIYLCSVYLAQGPGNTIYFGEGSWLTVV.

This clone was detected a few times. This chain uses TRBV7-6 with TRBJ2-1; 9 bases align to TRBD1. The CDR3 extends over 16 amino acids. V gave up 4 bases and J gave up 0 bases; unmatched junction bases: 4. Looked up from germline, CDR1 is SGHVS and CDR2 is FNYEAQ. CDR3 sequence (DNA): TGTGCCAGCAGCTCTGACAGGGGGAGCTCCTACAATGAGCAGTTCTTC. Amino acid sequence: CASSSDRGSSYNEQFF. Complete variable domain (other parts from reference TRBV7-6 and TRBJ2-1): GAGVSQSPRYKVTKRGQDVALRCDPISGHVSLYWYRQALGQGPEFLTYFNYEAQQDKSGLPNDRFSAERPEGSISTLTIQRTEQRDSAMYRCASSSDRGSSYNEQFFGPGTRLTVL.

For the CDR3, the DNA is TGTGCCAGCAGCTTGGACAGGGCCGCAGATACGCAGTATTTT. This codes for CASSLDRAADTQYF. The chain combines TRBV5-6 with TRBJ2-3; the D gene is possibly TRBD1 (6 bases). The CDR3 runs to 14 residues. Trimming removed 0 bases from V and 4 bases from J, with 9 bases in between. Germline V gene sequence: CDR1 SGHDT, CDR2 YYEEEE. The full variable domain, rest sourced from reference TRBV5-6 and TRBJ2-3, is DAGVTQSPTHLIKTRGQQVTLRCSPKSGHDTVSWYQQALGQGPQFIFQYYEEEERQRGNFPDRFSGHQFPNYSSELNVNALLLGDSALYLCASSLDRAADTQYFGPGTRLTVL.

A few counts support this clone. J is TRBJ2-3 and V is TRBV4-2, with TRBD2 as a possible D gene (6 bases). CDR1 and CDR2 from the germline V gene are LGHNA and YNFKEQ. Trimming removed 1 base at V and 2 bases at J, with 7 bases between. This CDR3 has 14 amino acids. The CDR3 loop is CASSQAGVTDTQYF. In nucleotides, the CDR3 is TGTGCCAGCAGCCAAGCGGGAGTCACAGATACGCAGTATTTT.

The sample holds many counts of this clone. J is TRBJ2-1 and V is TRBV15, with 16 bases matching TRBD2. Germline V gene sequence: CDR1 LNHNV, CDR2 YYDKDF (reference sequence). Germline trimming cut 5 bases from V and 8 bases from J; bases unmatched to any gene: 9. This CDR3 region has 17 residues. CDR3 nucleotides: TGTGCCACCAGCGGGACTAGCGGGAGGGCCCGATGGGATGAGCAGTTCTTC. As protein: CATSGTSGRARWDEQFF.